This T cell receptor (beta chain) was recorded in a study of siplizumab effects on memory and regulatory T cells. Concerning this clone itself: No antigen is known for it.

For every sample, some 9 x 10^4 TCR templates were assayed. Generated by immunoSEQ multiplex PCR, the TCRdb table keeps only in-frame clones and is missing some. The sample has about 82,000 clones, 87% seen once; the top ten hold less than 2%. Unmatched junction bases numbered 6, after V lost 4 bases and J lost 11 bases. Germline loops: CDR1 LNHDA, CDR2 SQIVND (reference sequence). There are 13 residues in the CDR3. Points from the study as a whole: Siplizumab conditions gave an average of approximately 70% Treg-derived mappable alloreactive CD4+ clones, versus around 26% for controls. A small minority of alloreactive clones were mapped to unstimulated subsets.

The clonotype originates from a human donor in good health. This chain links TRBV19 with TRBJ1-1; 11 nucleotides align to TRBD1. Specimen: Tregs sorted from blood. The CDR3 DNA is TGTGCCAGTAGTAAGGACAGGGGGCGTTCGGCTTTCTTT. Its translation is CASSKDRGRSAFF.